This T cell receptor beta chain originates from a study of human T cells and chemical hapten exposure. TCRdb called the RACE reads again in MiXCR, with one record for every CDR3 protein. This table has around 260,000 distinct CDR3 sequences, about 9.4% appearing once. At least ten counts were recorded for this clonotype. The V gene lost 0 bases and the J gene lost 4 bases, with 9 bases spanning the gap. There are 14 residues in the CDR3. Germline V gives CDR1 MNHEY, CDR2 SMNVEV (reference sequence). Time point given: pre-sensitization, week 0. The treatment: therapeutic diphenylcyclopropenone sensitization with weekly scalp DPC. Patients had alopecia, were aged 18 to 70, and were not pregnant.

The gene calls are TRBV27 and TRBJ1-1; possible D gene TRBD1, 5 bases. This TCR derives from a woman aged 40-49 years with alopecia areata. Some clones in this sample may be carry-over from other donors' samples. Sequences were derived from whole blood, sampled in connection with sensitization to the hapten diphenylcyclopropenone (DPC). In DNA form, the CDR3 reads TGTGCCAGCAGTTTATCCCCGGGGGGCACTGAAGCTTTCTTT. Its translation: CASSLSPGGTEAFF.